The clone carrying this TCR beta chain was seen a single time. Its antigen is still unknown. The sample originates from a study of OX40 agonist ivuxolimab in advanced cancers. The overall study: Intravenous ivuxolimab at 0.01 to 10 mg/kg was given to patients every 2 weeks. Patients enrolled in dose escalation were diagnosed with hepatocellular carcinoma, melanoma, renal cell or head and neck cancer.

Study-wide points: Blood T cells, both CD4+ and CD8+, expanded clonally by week 6 at 0.1 to 3.0 mg/kg.

Profiling relied on immunoSEQ multiplex PCR, and the TCRdb table lists in-frame clones only, not all of them. The repertoire includes about 77,000 clones, around 82% of them detected once, and roughly 0.77% sits in the top ten. The V and J ends lost 6 bases and 3 bases respectively, with 18 bases between them. Germline-derived CDR1 and CDR2 are MDHEN and SYDVKM. The CDR3 contains 15 residues. This clonotype originated in an adult with an advanced solid tumor such as melanoma, head and neck, liver or kidney cancer. V usage is TRBV28 and J usage is TRBJ2-7; D possibly uses TRBD1 or TRBD2 (6 bases each). The source was CD4+ or CD8+ T cells sorted from blood, collected in a trial of the OX40 agonist ivuxolimab. The CDR3 here is CASRHKAGGVYEQYF. The CDR3 DNA is TGTGCCAGCAGGCATAAAGCCGGGGGCGTCTACGAGCAGTACTTC.